These T cell receptor beta chains were read from a single sample in a study of OX40 agonist ivuxolimab in advanced cancers. Method: immunoSEQ multiplex PCR; TCRdb's copy keeps in-frame clones and lacks some. Of about 150,000 clones listed, roughly 94% were seen once; the top ten hold around 0.28%. The sample in question was CD4+ or CD8+ T cells sorted from blood, obtained in a trial of the OX40 agonist ivuxolimab. Receptors originate from an adult with an advanced solid tumor such as melanoma, head and neck, liver or kidney cancer. CDR3s include the opening cysteine and the closing phenylalanine or tryptophan. Each record gives: V gene, clone size, D gene, J gene, CDR3 protein, CDR3 DNA. A D gene is named only where the DNA matches it firmly. Clone sizes are given selectively: once, few, many, or a class where the clone is expanded.

TRBV11-2	NA	TRBD1	TRBJ1-2	CASSLAQGASGYTF	TGTGCCAGCAGCTTAGCTCAGGGGGCCAGTGGCTACACCTTC
TRBV9	NA	TRBD2	TRBJ2-3	CASSRTSGPGTQYF	TGTGCCAGCAGCCGAACTAGCGGGCCAGGGACGCAGTATTTT
TRBV6-5	NA	NA	TRBJ2-7	CASRPRLGVRNEQYF	TGTGCCAGCAGGCCTCGACTAGGGGTTCGAAACGAGCAGTACTTC
TRBV7-2	NA	NA	TRBJ2-5	CASSLTLHETQYF	TGTGCCAGCAGCTTAACCCTCCATGAGACCCAGTACTTC
TRBV7-6	NA	NA	TRBJ1-3	CASSLAVGAQTRGNTIYF	TGTGCCAGCAGCTTAGCGGTGGGGGCGCAAACACGGGGAAACACCATATATTTT
TRBV7-9	NA	NA	TRBJ1-4	CASSPGGTVTNEKLFF	TGTGCCAGCAGCCCGGGAGGTACTGTCACTAATGAAAAACTGTTTTTT
TRBV5-5	few	TRBD1	TRBJ1-6	CASSLGQGESPLHF	TGTGCCAGCAGCCTCGGACAGGGAGAGTCACCCCTCCACTTT
TRBV9	NA	NA	TRBJ1-3	CASSDRDAYSGNTIYF	TGTGCCAGCAGCGATAGGGACGCCTACTCTGGAAACACCATATATTTT
TRBV6-6	NA	NA	TRBJ2-5	CASSNLRDGQETQYF	TGTGCCAGCAGTAACCTCCGGGACGGCCAAGAGACCCAGTACTTC
TRBV18	NA	NA	TRBJ2-7	CASSGDSDGTTTYYEQYF	TGTGCCAGCTCGGGAGACTCGGACGGAACGACAACCTACTACGAGCAGTACTTC
TRBV28	once	NA	TRBJ1-2	CASRLGTLNYGYTF	TGTGCCAGCAGATTAGGGACATTGAACTATGGCTACACCTTC
TRBV19	NA	TRBD1	TRBJ2-5	CASRRTGGQETQYF	TGTGCCAGTAGGAGGACAGGGGGCCAAGAGACCCAGTACTTC
TRBV6-5	NA	TRBD2	TRBJ2-7	CASSYPMRGTYEQYF	TGTGCCAGCAGTTACCCCATGCGGGGGACCTACGAGCAGTACTTC
TRBV5-1	NA	TRBD1	TRBJ2-7	CASRSGTVSYEQYF	TGCGCCAGCAGGTCCGGGACAGTCTCCTACGAGCAGTACTTC
TRBV28	NA	TRBD1	TRBJ2-7	CASPFEGTGPEQYF	TGTGCCAGCCCCTTCGAAGGGACAGGGCCCGAGCAGTACTTC
TRBV7-2	once	TRBD1	TRBJ1-2	CASSLEPGGADTF	TGTGCCAGCAGCTTAGAGCCAGGGGGCGCAGACACCTTC
TRBV7-2	NA	TRBD1	TRBJ1-3	CASSLTPGQGNTIYF	TGTGCCAGCAGCTTAACTCCGGGACAGGGGAACACCATATATTTT
TRBV18	NA	NA	TRBJ2-7	CASSPGGGLSYEQYF	TGTGCCAGCTCACCCGGTGGAGGGCTCTCCTACGAGCAGTACTTC
TRBV4-1	NA	NA	TRBJ2-3	CASSQEFPDTQYF	TGCGCCAGCAGCCAGGAGTTTCCAGATACGCAGTATTTT
TRBV5-4	NA	TRBD2	TRBJ2-7	CASSLTAGGGEQYF	TGTGCCAGCAGCTTGACAGCGGGGGGGGGCGAGCAGTACTTC
TRBV6-5	NA	TRBD1	TRBJ1-5	CASTLRGLGQPQHF	TGTGCCAGCACCCTTAGGGGGCTTGGTCAGCCCCAGCATTTT
TRBV5-5	NA	NA	TRBJ2-7	CASSDRRAYEQYF	TGTGCCAGCAGCGATCGGAGGGCCTACGAGCAGTACTTC
TRBV11-2	once	NA	TRBJ2-7	CASSSQTYEQYF	TGTGCCAGCAGCTCACAGACCTACGAGCAGTACTTC
TRBV5-5	NA	NA	TRBJ1-5	CASSLNSNQPQHF	TGTGCCAGCAGCCTAAATAGCAATCAGCCCCAGCATTTT
TRBV7-3	once	NA	TRBJ2-3	CASTHASTDTQYF	TGTGCCAGCACCCACGCGTCCACAGATACGCAGTATTTT
TRBV15	NA	NA	TRBJ2-5	CATSRGIQGSEETQYF	TGTGCCACCAGCAGAGGAATCCAGGGGTCGGAAGAGACCCAGTACTTC
TRBV5-6	NA	TRBD1	TRBJ2-3	CASSPGTGAWDTQYF	TGTGCCAGCAGCCCGGGGACAGGGGCCTGGGATACGCAGTATTTT
TRBV7-8	NA	NA	TRBJ2-1	CASSLAGTSYNEQFF	TGTGCCAGCAGCCTAGCCGGGACTTCCTACAATGAGCAGTTCTTC
TRBV30	NA	TRBD2	TRBJ2-7	CAWRYDSGRADGYEQYF	TGTGCCTGGAGGTATGATAGCGGGAGGGCCGATGGGTACGAGCAGTACTTC
TRBV7-9	NA	NA	TRBJ2-7	CASSLDAGDEQYF	TGTGCCAGCAGCTTAGATGCTGGGGACGAGCAGTACTTC
TRBV5-1	NA	TRBD1	TRBJ2-7	CASRPGTGAPYEQYF	TGCGCCAGCAGGCCCGGGACAGGGGCGCCCTACGAGCAGTACTTC
TRBV12-5	NA	NA	TRBJ1-6	CASGFHRTSSYNSPLHF	TGTGCTAGTGGTTTCCATCGGACCAGCTCCTATAATTCACCCCTCCACTTT
TRBV5-1	NA	NA	TRBJ2-2	CASSFRDGELFF	TGCGCCAGCAGCTTTAGGGACGGGGAGCTGTTTTTT
TRBV25-1	NA	NA	TRBJ2-2	CASSDLSYTGELFF	TGTGCCAGCAGTGATCTCAGCTACACCGGGGAGCTGTTTTTT
TRBV27	NA	TRBD2	TRBJ2-3	CASRSAGRSTDTQYF	TGTGCCAGCAGATCAGCGGGACGTAGCACAGATACGCAGTATTTT
TRBV2	NA	NA	TRBJ1-6	CASSEVGGLNNSPLHF	TGTGCCAGCAGTGAAGTGGGAGGGTTAAATAATTCACCCCTCCACTTT
TRBV7-2	NA	NA	TRBJ2-1	CASSNWTNPTYNEQFF	TGTGCCAGCAGCAACTGGACTAACCCGACCTACAATGAGCAGTTCTTC
TRBV5-4	NA	TRBD1	TRBJ1-1	CASSPPNRGRTEAFF	TGTGCCAGCAGCCCCCCCAACAGGGGGAGGACTGAAGCTTTCTTT
TRBV6-1	NA	NA	TRBJ2-4	CASTRRETAKNIQYF	TGTGCCAGCACGAGGAGGGAGACGGCCAAAAACATTCAGTACTTC
TRBV5-1	NA	TRBD1	TRBJ1-5	CASSLEGAGDQPQHF	TGCGCCAGCAGCTTGGAGGGGGCAGGGGATCAGCCCCAGCATTTT
TRBV5-4	NA	NA	TRBJ2-5	CASSLANGETQYF	TGTGCCAGCAGCTTGGCCAACGGAGAGACCCAGTACTTC
TRBV9	once	TRBD2	TRBJ2-3	CASSALRTGGGETDTQYF	TGTGCCAGCAGCGCCCTAAGGACGGGAGGGGGGGAAACAGATACGCAGTATTTT
TRBV7-9	NA	TRBD1	TRBJ1-4	CASSPGTGREKLFF	TGTGCCAGCAGCCCCGGGACAGGGCGTGAAAAACTGTTTTTT
TRBV28	NA	NA	TRBJ2-5	CASSSPGGRRETQYF	TGTGCCAGCAGTTCCCCCGGGGGGCGGCGGGAGACCCAGTACTTC